The 19 T cell receptor beta chains given below trace back to one sample, sequenced in a study of response to subunit inactivated influenza vaccine. TCRdb re-called the RT-PCR reads with MiXCR, one entry per CDR3 protein. The repertoire includes about 540,000 distinct CDR3 sequences, under 30% of them detected once, and 2.5% to 3.5% sits in the top ten. The same data also contributed to another study, on T cells expressing NK-cell markers. This second study notes: Template switching by 5'RACE with UMIs generated the TCR beta cDNA.

Here the sequenced sample was CD4+ T cells sorted from PBMCs, taken roughly 13 days after vaccination. The receptor set was obtained from a man aged 50 to 59 who received an inactivated influenza vaccine.

The rearrangement links TRBV24-1 to TRBJ2-1; a possible D gene is TRBD1 (5 bases). V gave up 4 bases and J gave up 4 bases, with 13 bases separating them. The CDR3 is 15 amino acids. Germline CDR1 is KGHDR and CDR2 is SFDVKD. CDR3 coding DNA: TGTGCCACCAGTGACCCGACCCGACAGTACAATGAGCAGTTCTTC. Its translation is CATSDPTRQYNEQFF.

This clonotype was seen only a few times. The gene calls are TRBV20-1 and TRBJ2-7; D not resolved. The CDR3 sequence is 13 residues long. Trimming left V 0 bases short and J 3 bases short, with 9 bases between. The V gene's germline CDR1 is DFQATT and CDR2 SNEGSKA (reference sequence). The DNA for the CDR3 is TGCAGTGCTAGAGATTTGGAGAGCTACGAGCAGTACTTC. It translates to CSARDLESYEQYF.

This clonotype has ten or more counts. The chain recombines TRBV7-9 with TRBJ2-2; tentatively, D is TRBD2 (6 bases). V dropped 3 bases and J dropped 0 bases, with 17 bases sitting between them. CDR3 length equals 18 residues. Per germline, CDR1 SEHNR and CDR2 FQNEAQ (reference sequence). CDR3 amino acids: CASSLDGWGGANTGELFF. The CDR3 DNA reads TGTGCCAGCAGCTTGGACGGATGGGGAGGAGCGAACACCGGGGAGCTGTTTTTT.

Ten or more counts support this clonotype. V is TRBV4-1 and J is TRBJ2-7; D perhaps matches TRBD1 (6 bases). V was shortened by 1 base and J by 1 base, with 20 bases between the two germline ends. Per germline, CDR1 MGHRA and CDR2 YSYEKL. The CDR3 length is 18 residues. The CDR3 coding sequence is TGCGCCAGCAGCCAAGCCAGGGGCCTGGACACCGTATCCTACGAGCAGTACTTC. It yields the protein CASSQARGLDTVSYEQYF.

The gene calls are TRBV20-1 and TRBJ1-5; D not resolved. There are 16 residues in the CDR3. Germline CDR1 DFQATT, CDR2 SNEGSKA (reference sequence). Trimming removed 2 bases at V and 6 bases at J, with 20 bases between. CDR3 nucleotide sequence: TGCAGTGCTAGATCACAGTTCCCCTCCCTAAGTCAGCCCCAGCATTTT. Protein: CSARSQFPSLSQPQHF.

This clonotype was observed a few times. This rearrangement joins TRBV6-5 to TRBJ2-1, with D perhaps TRBD1 (6 bases). The V gene lost 0 bases and the J gene lost 5 bases, with 8 bases spanning the gap. From germline, CDR1 is MNHEY and CDR2 SVGAGI. CDR3 length: 14 residues. CDR3 nucleotides: TGTGCCAGCAGTTACTCGAACAGGGACAATGAGCAGTTCTTC. It is translated as CASSYSNRDNEQFF.

J is TRBJ1-1 and V is TRBV18; D remains unclear. CDR1 is KGHSH and CDR2 is LQKENI in the germline V gene. The V end lost 3 bases, the J end lost 2 bases, and 19 bases lay between the germline ends. This CDR3 spans 17 amino acids. CDR3 in amino acids: CASSPPETTTSNTEAFF. The CDR3 DNA is TGTGCCAGCTCACCGCCCGAGACAACTACGTCTAACACTGAAGCTTTCTTT.

The chain couples TRBV5-1 to TRBJ2-3, with a tentative D call TRBD2 (7 bases). The CDR3 runs to 15 residues. Trimming took off 0 bases at V and 6 bases at J, with 14 bases between the two ends. Germline CDR1 and CDR2: SGHRS and YFSETQ. In DNA form, the CDR3 reads TGCGCCAGCAGCTTGGCCGTAGGGGGGGCTGATACGCAGTATTTT. Translated: CASSLAVGGADTQYF.

The chain links TRBV12-3 or TRBV12-4 to TRBJ1-5; 8 bases match TRBD1. The CDR3 is 20 residues long. V shed 3 bases, J shed 2 bases, and the junction held 18 bases outside the gene matches. The CDR3 spells CASSLGGQGRADNGNQPQHF. For the CDR3, the DNA is TGTGCCAGCAGTTTGGGCGGACAGGGACGGGCGGATAACGGCAATCAGCCCCAGCATTTT.

This clonotype was recorded at least ten times. The V call is TRBV7-6, the J call TRBJ2-1; TRBD2 aligns across 12 bases. CDR3 size: 16 residues. CDR1 and CDR2 (germline): SGHVS, FNYEAQ. Losses at the gene ends were 8 bases for V and 0 bases for J; bases not matched to a gene: 5. The CDR3 bases are TGTGCCAGCTCACGGACTAGCGGGAACTCCTACAATGAGCAGTTCTTC. This gives the protein CASSRTSGNSYNEQFF.

The rearrangement links TRBV5-1 to TRBJ2-1; tentatively, D is TRBD1 (5 bases). CDR1 is SGHRS and CDR2 is YFSETQ in the germline V gene. This CDR3 contains 13 residues. V lost 4 bases and J 8 bases, leaving 13 bases between the germline ends. Here the CDR3 reads CASSGYRTDEQFF. CDR3 in DNA: TGCGCCAGCAGCGGATACAGGACGGATGAGCAGTTCTTC.

This clonotype was seen a few times. The V gene is TRBV6-5, the J gene TRBJ2-5, with D possibly TRBD2 on 6 matching bases. Deletions cut 0 bases from V and 5 bases from J, with 16 bases between. This CDR3 comprises 16 residues. Germline V CDR1 and CDR2: MNHEY, SVGAGI. The CDR3 sequence: CASSYSSPGRRETQYF. DNA for the CDR3: TGTGCCAGCAGTTACTCGAGTCCAGGGAGGAGGGAGACCCAGTACTTC.

This chain uses TRBV6-6 with TRBJ1-5, with D tentatively TRBD1 (5 bases). Germline CDR1 and CDR2: MNHNY and SVGAGI (reference sequence). V lost 6 bases, J lost 7 bases, and 13 bases lay in between. The CDR3 extends over 13 amino acids. The CDR3 loop is CASSTRGGQPQHF. The CDR3 nucleotides read TGTGCCAGCAGCACCCGGGGGGGGCAGCCCCAGCATTTT.

The gene calls are TRBV9 and TRBJ1-2; D unresolved. The ends were cut back, 3 bases at V and 4 bases at J, with 13 bases in the middle. Germline assignment: CDR1 SGDLS and CDR2 YYNGEE. This CDR3 has 14 residues. CDR3 sequence (DNA): TGTGCCAGCAGCGCCGCGTGGGCACCCTATGGCTACACCTTC. Encoded protein: CASSAAWAPYGYTF.

This chain connects TRBV3-1 to TRBJ2-7; no clear D gene. The V and J ends lost 1 base and 9 bases respectively, with 10 bases between them. CDR3 length: 12 amino acids. CDR1 and CDR2 (germline): LGHDT, YNNKEL (reference sequence). This chain's CDR3 is CASSQAELGQYF. CDR3 bases: TGTGCCAGCAGCCAAGCAGAGCTCGGGCAGTACTTC.

The rearrangement links TRBV6-2 or TRBV6-3 to TRBJ2-3; TRBD1 matches at 9 bases. Germline-derived CDR1 and CDR2 are MNHEY and SVGEGT. V lost 6 bases to trimming and J lost 2 bases; unmatched junction nucleotides: 3. The CDR3 length is 14 residues. CDR3 coding DNA: TGTGCCAGCAGCTGGACAGGGGTCACAGATACGCAGTATTTT. Its translation is CASSWTGVTDTQYF.

The genes are TRBV6-1 and TRBJ2-3; 7 bases agree with TRBD1. Trimming took 3 bases from V and 2 from J; bases not matched to a gene: 5. The germline V gene has CDR1 MNHNS and CDR2 SASEGT. The CDR3 extends over 15 amino acids. The CDR3 here is CASSDRDRLTDTQYF. The CDR3 DNA sequence: TGTGCCAGCAGTGACCGGGACAGACTCACAGATACGCAGTATTTT.

This clonotype has only a few counts. The chain carries TRBV4-2 and TRBJ1-6, with a tentative D call TRBD1 (6 bases). The CDR3 loop spans 15 amino acids. Per germline, CDR1 LGHNA and CDR2 YNFKEQ. V lost 3 bases and J 7 bases, leaving 13 bases between the germline ends. The CDR3 DNA follows: TGTGCCAGCAGCCAGTCGACACAGGGAAATTCACCCCTCCACTTT. It codes for CASSQSTQGNSPLHF.

V gene TRBV6-1 combines with J gene TRBJ2-3; 8 nucleotides agree with TRBD2. CDR1 is MNHNS, CDR2 SASEGT, per germline. The CDR3 sequence is 16 residues long. V shed 7 bases, J shed 0 bases, and the junction held 9 bases outside the gene matches. The CDR3 nucleotides read TGTGCCAGCACCATCTTAGGCGGGGGGAGCACAGATACGCAGTATTTT. Its protein is CASTILGGGSTDTQYF.